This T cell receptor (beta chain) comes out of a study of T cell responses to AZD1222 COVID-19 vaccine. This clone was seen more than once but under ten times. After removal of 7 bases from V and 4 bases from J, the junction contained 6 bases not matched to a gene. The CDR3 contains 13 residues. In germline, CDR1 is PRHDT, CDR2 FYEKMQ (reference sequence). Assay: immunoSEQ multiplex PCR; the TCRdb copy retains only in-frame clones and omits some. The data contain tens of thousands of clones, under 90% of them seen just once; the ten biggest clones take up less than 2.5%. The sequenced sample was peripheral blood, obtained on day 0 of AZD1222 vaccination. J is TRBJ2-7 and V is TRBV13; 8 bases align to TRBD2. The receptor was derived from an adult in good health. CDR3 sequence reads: CASTTPGGYEQYF. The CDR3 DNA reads TGTGCCAGCACCACCCCGGGAGGGTACGAGCAGTACTTC.